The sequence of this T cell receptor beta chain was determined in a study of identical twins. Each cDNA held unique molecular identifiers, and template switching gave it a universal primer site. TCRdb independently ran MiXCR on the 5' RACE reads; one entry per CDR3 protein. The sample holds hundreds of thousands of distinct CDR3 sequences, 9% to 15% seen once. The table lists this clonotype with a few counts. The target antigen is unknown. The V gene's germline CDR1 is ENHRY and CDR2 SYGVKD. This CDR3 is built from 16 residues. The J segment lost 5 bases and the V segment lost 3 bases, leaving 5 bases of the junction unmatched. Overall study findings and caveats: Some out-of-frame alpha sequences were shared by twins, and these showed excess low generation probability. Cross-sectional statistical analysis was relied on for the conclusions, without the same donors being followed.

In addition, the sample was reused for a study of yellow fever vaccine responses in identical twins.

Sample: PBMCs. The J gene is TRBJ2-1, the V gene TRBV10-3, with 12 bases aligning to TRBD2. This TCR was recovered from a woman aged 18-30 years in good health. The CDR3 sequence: CAISDETSGGHNEQFF. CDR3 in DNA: TGTGCCATCAGTGATGAGACTAGCGGGGGACACAATGAGCAGTTCTTC.